This T cell receptor (beta chain) came from a study of OX40 agonist ivuxolimab in advanced cancers. Repertoires were generated with immunoSEQ multiplex PCR, while TCRdb's copy carries only in-frame clones and drops some. The data hold 65,000 to 95,000 clones, with about four fifths observed a single time. Patients were ruled out by autoimmune disease history or systemic immunosuppression. Study conclusions and caveats: The work left the antigen specificity of expanded peripheral T cells undetermined. Fewer expanded clones were found on average in CD4+ than in CD8+ T cells.

Germline CDR1 SEHNR, CDR2 FQNEAQ (reference sequence). The V and J ends lost 0 bases and 5 bases respectively, with 5 bases between them. The CDR3 extends over 12 amino acids. With regard to this clone: As yet, its antigen is unknown.

The clonotype was recovered from an adult with an advanced solid tumor such as melanoma, head and neck, liver or kidney cancer. The starting material was CD4+ or CD8+ T cells sorted from blood, obtained in a trial of the OX40 agonist ivuxolimab. This chain uses TRBV7-9 with TRBJ2-7; D gene ambiguous. The CDR3 reads CASSLASNEQYF. In nucleotides, the CDR3 is TGTGCCAGCAGCTTAGCGAGCAACGAGCAGTACTTC.